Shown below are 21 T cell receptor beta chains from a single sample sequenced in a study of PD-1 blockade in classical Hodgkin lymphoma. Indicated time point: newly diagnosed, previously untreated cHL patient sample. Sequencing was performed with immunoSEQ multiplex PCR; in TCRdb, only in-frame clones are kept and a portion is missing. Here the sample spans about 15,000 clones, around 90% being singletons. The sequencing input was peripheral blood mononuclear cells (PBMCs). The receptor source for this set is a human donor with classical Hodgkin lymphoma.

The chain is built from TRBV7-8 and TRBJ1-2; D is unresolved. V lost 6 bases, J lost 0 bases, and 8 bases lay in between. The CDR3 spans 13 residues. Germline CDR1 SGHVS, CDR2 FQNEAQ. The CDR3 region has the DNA TGTGCCAGCAGTTTGCCTACTAACTATGGCTACACCTTC. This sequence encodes CASSLPTNYGYTF.

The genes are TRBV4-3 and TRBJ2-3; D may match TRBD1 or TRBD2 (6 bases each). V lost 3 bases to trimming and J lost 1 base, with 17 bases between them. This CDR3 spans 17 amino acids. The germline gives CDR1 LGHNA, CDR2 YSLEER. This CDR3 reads CASSHFLGGQRTDTQYF. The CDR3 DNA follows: TGCGCCAGCAGCCACTTCCTGGGGGGACAACGCACAGATACGCAGTATTTT.

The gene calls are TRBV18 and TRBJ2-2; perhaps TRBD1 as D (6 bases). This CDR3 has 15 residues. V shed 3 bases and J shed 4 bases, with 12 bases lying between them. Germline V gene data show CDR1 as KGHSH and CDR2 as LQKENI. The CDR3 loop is CASSPGQGRTGELFF. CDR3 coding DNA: TGTGCCAGCTCACCGGGGCAGGGGCGCACCGGGGAGCTGTTTTTT.

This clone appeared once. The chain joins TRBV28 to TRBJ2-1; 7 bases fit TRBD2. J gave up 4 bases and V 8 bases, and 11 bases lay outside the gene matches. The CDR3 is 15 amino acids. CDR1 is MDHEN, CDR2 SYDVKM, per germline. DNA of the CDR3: TGTGCCAGCGCCACTTGGGGGGGAAGATACAATGAGCAGTTCTTC. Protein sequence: CASATWGGRYNEQFF.

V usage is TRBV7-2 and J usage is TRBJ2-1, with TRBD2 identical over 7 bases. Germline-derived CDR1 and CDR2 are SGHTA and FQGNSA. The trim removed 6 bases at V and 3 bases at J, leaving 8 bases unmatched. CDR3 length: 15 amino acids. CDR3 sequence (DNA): TGTGCCAGCAGTCGACTAGCCATCCTCTACAATGAGCAGTTCTTC. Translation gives CASSRLAILYNEQFF.

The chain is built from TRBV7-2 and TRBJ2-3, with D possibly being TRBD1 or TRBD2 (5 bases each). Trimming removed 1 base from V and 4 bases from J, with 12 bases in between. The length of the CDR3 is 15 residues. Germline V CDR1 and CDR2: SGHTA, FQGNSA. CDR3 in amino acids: CASSLDGARADTQYF. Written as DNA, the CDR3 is TGTGCCAGCAGCTTAGACGGGGCAAGGGCAGATACGCAGTATTTT.

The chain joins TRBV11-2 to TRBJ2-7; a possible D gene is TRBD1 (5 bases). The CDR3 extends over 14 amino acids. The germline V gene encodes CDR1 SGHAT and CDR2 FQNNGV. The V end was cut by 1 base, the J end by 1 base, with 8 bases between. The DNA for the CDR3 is TGTGCCAGCAGCTTAGGACAGCTTTCCTACGAGCAGTACTTC. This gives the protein CASSLGQLSYEQYF. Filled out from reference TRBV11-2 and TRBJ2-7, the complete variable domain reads EAGVAQSPRYKIIEKRQSVAFWCNPISGHATLYWYQQILGQGPKLLIQFQNNGVVDDSQLPKDRFSAERLKGVDSTLKIQPAKLEDSAVYLCASSLGQLSYEQYFGPGTRLTVT.

CDR3 coding DNA: TGTGCCAGCAGTTTTGGGGGGCAGCAAGAGACCCAGTACTTC. Translated: CASSFGGQQETQYF. The rearrangement uses TRBV28 and TRBJ2-5; perhaps D is TRBD1 or TRBD2 (6 bases each). The germline gives CDR1 MDHEN, CDR2 SYDVKM. Trimming removed 3 bases from V and 2 bases from J, with 10 bases in between. The CDR3 runs 14 residues.

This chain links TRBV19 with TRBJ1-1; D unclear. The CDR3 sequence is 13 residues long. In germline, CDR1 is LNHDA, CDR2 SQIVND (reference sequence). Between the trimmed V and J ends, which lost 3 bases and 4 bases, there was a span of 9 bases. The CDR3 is CASSIVVGTEAFF. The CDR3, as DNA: TGTGCCAGTAGTATTGTGGTCGGCACTGAAGCTTTCTTT.

This chain's CDR3 is CASSQTGGSGYTF. CDR3 in DNA: TGTGCCAGCTCACAAACAGGGGGCAGTGGCTACACCTTC. The chain joins TRBV18 to TRBJ1-2; 9 bases agree with TRBD1. The junction had 4 bases not matched to a gene; V was cut back by 4 bases and J by 7 bases. The CDR3 sequence is 13 residues long. The germline V gene encodes CDR1 KGHSH and CDR2 LQKENI. The full variable domain, completed using reference TRBV18 and TRBJ1-2, is NAGVMQNPRHLVRRRGQEARLRCSPMKGHSHVYWYRQLPEEGLKFMVYLQKENIIDESGMPKERFSAEFPKEGPSILRIQQVVRGDSAAYFCASSQTGGSGYTFGSGTRLTVV.

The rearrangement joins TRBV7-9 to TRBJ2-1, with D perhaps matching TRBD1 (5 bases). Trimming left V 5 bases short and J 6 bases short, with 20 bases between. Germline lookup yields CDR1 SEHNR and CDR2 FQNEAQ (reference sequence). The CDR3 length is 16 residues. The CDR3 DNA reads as TGTGCCAGCAGCCCTAGAACCTGGCAGGGCGGCAATGAGCAGTTCTTC. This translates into CASSPRTWQGGNEQFF.

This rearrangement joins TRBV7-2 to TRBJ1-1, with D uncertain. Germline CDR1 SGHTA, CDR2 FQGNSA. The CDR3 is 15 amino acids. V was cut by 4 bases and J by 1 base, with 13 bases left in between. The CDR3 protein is CASSSRGRGNTEAFF. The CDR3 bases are TGTGCCAGCAGCTCTAGAGGCCGGGGGAACACTGAAGCTTTCTTT.

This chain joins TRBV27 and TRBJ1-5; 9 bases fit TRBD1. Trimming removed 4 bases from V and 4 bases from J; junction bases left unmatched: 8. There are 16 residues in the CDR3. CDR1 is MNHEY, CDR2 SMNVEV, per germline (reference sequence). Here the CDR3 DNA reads TGTGCCAGCAGTTCCCGGCGGACAGGGGATAATCAGCCCCAGCATTTT. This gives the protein CASSSRRTGDNQPQHF.

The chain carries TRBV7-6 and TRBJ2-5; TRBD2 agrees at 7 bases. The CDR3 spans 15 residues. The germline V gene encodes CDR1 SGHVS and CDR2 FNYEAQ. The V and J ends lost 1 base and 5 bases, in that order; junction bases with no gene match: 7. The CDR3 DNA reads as TGTGCCAGCAGCTTAGATGAGGGAGGGCGGGAGACCCAGTACTTC. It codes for CASSLDEGGRETQYF.

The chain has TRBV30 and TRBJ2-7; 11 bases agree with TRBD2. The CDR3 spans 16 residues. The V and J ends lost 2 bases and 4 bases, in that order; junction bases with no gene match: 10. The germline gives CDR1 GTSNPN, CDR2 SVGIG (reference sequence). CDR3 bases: TGTGCCTGGAGTTCCGATAGCGGGAGGGGGGGTTACGAGCAGTACTTC. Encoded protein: CAWSSDSGRGGYEQYF.

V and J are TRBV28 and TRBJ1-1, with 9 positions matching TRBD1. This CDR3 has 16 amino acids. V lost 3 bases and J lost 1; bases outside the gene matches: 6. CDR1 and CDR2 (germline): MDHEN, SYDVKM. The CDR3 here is CASSFPTGGGNTEAFF. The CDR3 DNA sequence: TGTGCCAGCAGTTTTCCAACAGGGGGCGGGAACACTGAAGCTTTCTTT.

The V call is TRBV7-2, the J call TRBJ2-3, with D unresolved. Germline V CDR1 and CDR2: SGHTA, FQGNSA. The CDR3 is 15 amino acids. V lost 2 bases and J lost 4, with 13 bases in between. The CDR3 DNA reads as TGTGCCAGCAGCTTATTCCCGACCCAAGCAGATACGCAGTATTTT. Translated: CASSLFPTQADTQYF.

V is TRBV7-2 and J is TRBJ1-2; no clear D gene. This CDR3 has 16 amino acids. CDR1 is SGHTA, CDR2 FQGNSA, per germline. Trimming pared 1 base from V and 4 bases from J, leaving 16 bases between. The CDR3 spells CASSLVYVQTPYGYTF. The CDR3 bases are TGTGCCAGCAGCTTAGTGTACGTACAGACACCCTATGGCTACACCTTC. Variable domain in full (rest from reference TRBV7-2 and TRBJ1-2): GAGVSQSPSNKVTEKGKDVELRCDPISGHTALYWYRQSLGQGLEFLIYFQGNSAPDKSGLPSDRFSAERTGGSVSTLTIQRTQQEDSAVYLCASSLVYVQTPYGYTFGSGTRLTVV.

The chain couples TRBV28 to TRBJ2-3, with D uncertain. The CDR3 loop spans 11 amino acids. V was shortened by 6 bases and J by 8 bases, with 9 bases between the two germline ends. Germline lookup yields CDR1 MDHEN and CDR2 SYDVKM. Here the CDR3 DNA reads TGTGCCAGCAGGTCTTTAGTTACGCAGTATTTT. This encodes CASRSLVTQYF.

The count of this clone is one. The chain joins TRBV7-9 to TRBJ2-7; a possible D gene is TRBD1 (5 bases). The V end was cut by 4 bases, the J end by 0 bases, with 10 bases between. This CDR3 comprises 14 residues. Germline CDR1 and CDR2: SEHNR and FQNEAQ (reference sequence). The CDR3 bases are TGTGCCAGCAGCTACCTAGGGGTCTCCTACGAGCAGTACTTC. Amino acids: CASSYLGVSYEQYF.

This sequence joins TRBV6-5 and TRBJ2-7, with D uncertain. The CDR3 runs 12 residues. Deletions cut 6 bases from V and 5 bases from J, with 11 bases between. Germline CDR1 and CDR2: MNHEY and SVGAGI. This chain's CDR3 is CASRPDVDEQYF. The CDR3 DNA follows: TGTGCCAGCAGACCGGACGTGGACGAGCAGTACTTC.